This T cell receptor beta chain derives from a study of blood T cells in healthy people across ages. Findings of the study overall: Percentage of naive T cells showed a strong correlation with TCR beta diversity.

Germline CDR1 MDHEN, CDR2 SYDVKM. J was trimmed by 11 bases and V by 3 bases; bases with no gene match: 5. The CDR3 consists of 12 residues. Sample-barcoded 5' priming and a J-beta primer mix drove a second PCR of roughly 7 to 11 cycles. TCRdb analysed the 5' RACE reads with MiXCR anew, one entry per CDR3 protein. The table lists around 1,000,000 distinct CDR3 sequences, approximately 25% of them singletons. A remark on this clonotype: What it binds is unknown.

The same specimen was also included in a second study, on T cells of mothers and their children. That source adds: Detection yielded no persistent microchimeric T cell clones.

Material: blood. This TCR derives from a girl between 2 and 10 years old in good health. V is TRBV28 and J is TRBJ2-5; 8 nucleotides align to TRBD2. The CDR3 DNA follows: TGTGCCAGCAGTTTCGAAGCGGGGGAGCAGTACTTC. Its translation is CASSFEAGEQYF.